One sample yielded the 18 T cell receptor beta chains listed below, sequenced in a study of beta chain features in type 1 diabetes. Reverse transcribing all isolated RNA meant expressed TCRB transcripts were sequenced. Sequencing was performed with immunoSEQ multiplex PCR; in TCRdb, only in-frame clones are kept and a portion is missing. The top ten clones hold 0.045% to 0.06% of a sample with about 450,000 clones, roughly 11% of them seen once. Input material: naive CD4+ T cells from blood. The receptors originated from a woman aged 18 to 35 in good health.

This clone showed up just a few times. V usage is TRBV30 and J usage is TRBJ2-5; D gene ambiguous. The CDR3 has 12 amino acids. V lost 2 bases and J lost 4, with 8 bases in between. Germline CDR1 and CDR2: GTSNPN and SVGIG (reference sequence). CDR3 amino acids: CAWSLSPETQYF. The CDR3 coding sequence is TGTGCCTGGAGTCTTAGCCCAGAGACCCAGTACTTC. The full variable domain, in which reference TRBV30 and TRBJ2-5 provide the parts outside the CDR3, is SQTIHQWPATLVQPVGSPLSLECTVEGTSNPNLYWYRQAAGRGLQLLFYSVGIGQISSEVPQNLSASRPQDRQFILSSKKLLLSDSGFYLCAWSLSPETQYFGPGTRLLVL.

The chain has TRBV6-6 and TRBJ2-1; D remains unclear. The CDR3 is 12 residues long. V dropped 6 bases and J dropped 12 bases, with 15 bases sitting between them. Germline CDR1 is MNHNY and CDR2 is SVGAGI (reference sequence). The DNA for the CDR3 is TGTGCCAGCAGCTTAGAGTCTGTGGTGCAGTTCTTC. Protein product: CASSLESVVQFF.

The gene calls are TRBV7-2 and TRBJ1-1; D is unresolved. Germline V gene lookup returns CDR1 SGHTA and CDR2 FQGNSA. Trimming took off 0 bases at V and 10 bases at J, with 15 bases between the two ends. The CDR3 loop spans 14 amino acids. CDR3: CASSLAREVGVAFF. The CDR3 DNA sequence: TGTGCCAGCAGCTTAGCGCGCGAGGTGGGAGTAGCTTTCTTT.

In DNA, the CDR3 is TGTGCCAGCAGTTCCGGATGGGTGCGCAATCAGCCCCAGCATTTT. It translates to CASSSGWVRNQPQHF. The rearrangement uses TRBV27 and TRBJ1-5; no clear D. The CDR3 is 15 amino acids. Germline V CDR1 and CDR2: MNHEY, SMNVEV (reference sequence). The V end was cut by 4 bases, the J end by 2 bases, with 12 bases between.

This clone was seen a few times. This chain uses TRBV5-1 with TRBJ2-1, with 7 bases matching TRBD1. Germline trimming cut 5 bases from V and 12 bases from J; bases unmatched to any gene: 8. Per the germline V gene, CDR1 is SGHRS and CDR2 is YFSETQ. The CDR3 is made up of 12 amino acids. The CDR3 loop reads CASRAEGTVQFF. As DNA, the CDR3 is TGCGCCAGCAGGGCCGAAGGGACAGTGCAGTTCTTC.

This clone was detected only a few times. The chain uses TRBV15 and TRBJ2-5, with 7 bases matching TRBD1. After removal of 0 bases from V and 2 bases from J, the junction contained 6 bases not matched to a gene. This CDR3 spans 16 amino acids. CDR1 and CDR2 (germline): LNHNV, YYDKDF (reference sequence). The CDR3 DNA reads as TGTGCCACCAGCAGAGATACGGACAGGAGACAAGAGACCCAGTACTTC. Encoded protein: CATSRDTDRRQETQYF.

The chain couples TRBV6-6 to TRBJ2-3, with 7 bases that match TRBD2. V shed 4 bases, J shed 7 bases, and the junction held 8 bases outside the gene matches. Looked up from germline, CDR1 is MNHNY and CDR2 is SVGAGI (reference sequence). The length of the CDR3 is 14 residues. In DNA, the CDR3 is TGTGCCAGCAGTTCGGGAGGTGCACAGAATACGCAGTATTTT. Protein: CASSSGGAQNTQYF.

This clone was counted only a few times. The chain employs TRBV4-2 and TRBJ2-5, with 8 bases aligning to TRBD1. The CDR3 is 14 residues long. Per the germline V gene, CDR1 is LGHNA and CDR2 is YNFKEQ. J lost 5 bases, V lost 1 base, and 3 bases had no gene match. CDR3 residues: CASSQGTGPETQYF. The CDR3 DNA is TGTGCCAGCAGCCAAGGGACAGGGCCGGAGACCCAGTACTTC.

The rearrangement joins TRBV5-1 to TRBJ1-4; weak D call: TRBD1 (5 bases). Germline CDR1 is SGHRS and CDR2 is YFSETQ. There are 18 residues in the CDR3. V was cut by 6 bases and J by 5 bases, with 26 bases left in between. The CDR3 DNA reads TGCGCCAGCAACCCGGGACGGATCGACATTGGGTGGAATGAAAAACTGTTTTTT. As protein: CASNPGRIDIGWNEKLFF.

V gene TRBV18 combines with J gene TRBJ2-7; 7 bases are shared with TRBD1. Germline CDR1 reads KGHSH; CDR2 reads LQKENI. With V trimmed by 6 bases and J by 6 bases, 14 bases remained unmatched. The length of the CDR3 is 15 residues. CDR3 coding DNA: TGTGCCAGCTCTCTACTGCCCGGGACAGACCGCGAGCAGTACGTC. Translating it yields CASSLLPGTDREQYV.

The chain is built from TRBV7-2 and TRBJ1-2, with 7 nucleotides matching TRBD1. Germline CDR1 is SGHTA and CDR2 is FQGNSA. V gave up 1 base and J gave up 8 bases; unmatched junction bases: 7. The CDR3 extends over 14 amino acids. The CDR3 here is CASSLETGLRGYTF. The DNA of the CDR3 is TGTGCCAGCAGCTTAGAGACAGGGCTGAGAGGCTACACCTTC.

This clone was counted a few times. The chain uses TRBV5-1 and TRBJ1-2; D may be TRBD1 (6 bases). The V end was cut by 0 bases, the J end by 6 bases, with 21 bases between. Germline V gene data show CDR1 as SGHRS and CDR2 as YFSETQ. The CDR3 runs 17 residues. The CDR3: CASSLATWGPSGDGYTF. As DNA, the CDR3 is TGCGCCAGCAGCTTGGCCACATGGGGGCCGAGCGGGGATGGCTACACCTTC.

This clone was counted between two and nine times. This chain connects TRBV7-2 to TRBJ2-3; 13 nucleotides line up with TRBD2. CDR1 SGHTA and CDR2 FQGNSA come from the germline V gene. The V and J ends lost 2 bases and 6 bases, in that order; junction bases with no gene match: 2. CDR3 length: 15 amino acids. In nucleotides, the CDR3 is TGTGCCAGCAGCTTAACGGGACTAGCGGGGGATACGCAGTATTTT. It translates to CASSLTGLAGDTQYF.

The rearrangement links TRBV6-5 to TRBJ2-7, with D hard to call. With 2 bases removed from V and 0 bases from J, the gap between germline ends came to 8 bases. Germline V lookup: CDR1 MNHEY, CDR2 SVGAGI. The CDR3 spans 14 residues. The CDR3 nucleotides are TGTGCCAGCAGTTACACGCCTATCTCCTACGAGCAGTACTTC. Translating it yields CASSYTPISYEQYF.

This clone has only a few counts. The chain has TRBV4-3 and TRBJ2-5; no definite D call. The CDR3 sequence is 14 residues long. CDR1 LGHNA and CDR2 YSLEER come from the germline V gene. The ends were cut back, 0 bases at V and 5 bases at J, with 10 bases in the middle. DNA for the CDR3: TGCGCCAGCAGCCAAGAGAGGCTGGGGGAGACCCAGTACTTC. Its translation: CASSQERLGETQYF.

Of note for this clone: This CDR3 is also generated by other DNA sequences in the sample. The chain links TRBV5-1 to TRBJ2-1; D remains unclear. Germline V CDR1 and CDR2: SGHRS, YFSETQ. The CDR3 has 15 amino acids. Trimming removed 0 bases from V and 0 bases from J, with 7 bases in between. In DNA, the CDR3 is TGCGCCAGCAGCTTGGGAGGACCCTCCTACAATGAGCAGTTCTTC. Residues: CASSLGGPSYNEQFF. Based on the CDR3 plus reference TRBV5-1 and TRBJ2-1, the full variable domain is KAGVTQTPRYLIKTRGQQVTLSCSPISGHRSVSWYQQTPGQGLQFLFEYFSETQRNKGNFPGRFSGRQFSNSRSEMNVSTLELGDSALYLCASSLGGPSYNEQFFGPGTRLTVL.

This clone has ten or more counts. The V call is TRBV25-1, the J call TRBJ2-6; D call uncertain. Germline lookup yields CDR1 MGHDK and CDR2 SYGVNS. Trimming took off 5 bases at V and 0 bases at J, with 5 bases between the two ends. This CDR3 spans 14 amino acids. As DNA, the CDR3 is TGTGCCAGCAGTCAGATCTCTGGGGCCAACGTCCTGACTTTC. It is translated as CASSQISGANVLTF.

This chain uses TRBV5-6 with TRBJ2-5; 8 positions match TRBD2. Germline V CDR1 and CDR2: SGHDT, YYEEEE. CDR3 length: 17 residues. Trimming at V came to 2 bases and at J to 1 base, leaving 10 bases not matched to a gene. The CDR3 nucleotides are TGTGCCAGCAGCTTTTCGTCTAGCGGGTGGCCCCAAGAGACCCAGTACTTC. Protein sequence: CASSFSSSGWPQETQYF.